This entry lists 15 T cell receptor beta chains sequenced from one sample in a study of response to subunit inactivated influenza vaccine. TCRdb analysed the RT-PCR reads with MiXCR anew, one entry per CDR3 protein. The table includes 550,000 to 800,000 distinct CDR3 sequences, roughly 14% detected once. Sample: PBMCs from blood, taken roughly 12 days after vaccination. These TCRs come from a middle-aged man who received an inactivated influenza vaccine.

J is TRBJ1-2 and V is TRBV6-1; TRBD1 matches 8 bases. Germline-derived CDR1 and CDR2 are MNHNS and SASEGT. The length of the CDR3 is 14 residues. The V and J ends lost 6 bases and 2 bases, in that order; junction bases with no gene match: 5. CDR3 bases: TGTGCCAGCAGGGGACGGACAGGGAACTATGGCTACACCTTC. Protein: CASRGRTGNYGYTF.

This rearrangement joins TRBV6-2 or TRBV6-3 to TRBJ2-7, with D possibly matching TRBD1 (6 bases). The CDR3 length is 15 residues. The germline V gene has CDR1 MNHEY and CDR2 SVGEGT. V was clipped by 7 bases and J by 0 bases, with 16 bases between them. CDR3 DNA sequence: TGTGCCAGCAAAAAAACAGGGTCCATCTCCTACGAGCAGTACTTC. This translates into CASKKTGSISYEQYF.

This chain joins TRBV5-1 and TRBJ2-3; D call uncertain. Between the trimmed V and J ends, which lost 1 base and 6 bases, there was a span of 15 bases. This CDR3 has 15 residues. Germline V gives CDR1 SGHRS, CDR2 YFSETQ. CDR3 bases: TGCGCCAGCAGCTTGATGCCTGGGATAGGTGATACGCAGTATTTT. Residues: CASSLMPGIGDTQYF. Full variable domain (outside the CDR3, taken from reference TRBV5-1 and TRBJ2-3): KAGVTQTPRYLIKTRGQQVTLSCSPISGHRSVSWYQQTPGQGLQFLFEYFSETQRNKGNFPGRFSGRQFSNSRSEMNVSTLELGDSALYLCASSLMPGIGDTQYFGPGTRLTVL.

The genes are TRBV9 and TRBJ2-7; the match to TRBD2 covers 7 bases. The CDR3 consists of 15 residues. After removal of 6 bases from V and 2 bases from J, the junction contained 11 bases not matched to a gene. Germline lookup yields CDR1 SGDLS and CDR2 YYNGEE. The CDR3 sequence: CASIPREGVPYEQYF. The CDR3 DNA sequence: TGTGCCAGCATCCCCAGGGAGGGAGTCCCCTACGAGCAGTACTTC. Full variable domain (rest looked up from reference TRBV9 and TRBJ2-7): DSGVTQTPKHLITATGQRVTLRCSPRSGDLSVYWYQQSLDQGLQFLIQYYNGEERAKGNILERFSAQQFPDLHSELNLSSLELGDSALYFCASIPREGVPYEQYFGPGTRLTVT.

V is TRBV11-2 and J is TRBJ2-2, with D perhaps TRBD2 (6 bases). Germline V gene sequence: CDR1 SGHAT, CDR2 FQNNGV. This CDR3 region has 16 residues. Trimming stripped 1 base from V and 3 bases from J, with 12 bases between. As DNA, the CDR3 is TGTGCCAGCAGCTTAGTTCCGGGGGAGGACACCGGGGAGCTGTTTTTT. It encodes CASSLVPGEDTGELFF.

The table lists this clonotype with many counts. The chain combines TRBV10-3 with TRBJ1-2; possible D gene TRBD1, 6 bases. V lost 0 bases and J 6 bases, leaving 14 bases between the germline ends. CDR1 is ENHRY, CDR2 SYGVKD, per germline. The CDR3 is 15 amino acids. The CDR3 sequence: CAISESMTDSDGYTF. CDR3 sequence (DNA): TGTGCCATCAGTGAGTCGATGACGGACAGTGATGGCTACACCTTC.

The chain recombines TRBV28 with TRBJ1-5; TRBD1 matches at 9 bases. CDR3 length: 18 amino acids. With V trimmed by 2 bases and J by 7 bases, 15 bases remained unmatched. CDR1 and CDR2 (germline): MDHEN, SYDVKM. The CDR3 nucleotides are TGTGCCAGCAGTTTACCACACTCAGGGACAGGGACTCAACAGCCCCAGCATTTT. This translates into CASSLPHSGTGTQQPQHF.

The chain has TRBV10-3 and TRBJ2-3; D possibly corresponds to TRBD1 (6 bases). Trimming stripped 6 bases from V and 0 bases from J, with 10 bases between. The CDR3 covers 14 residues. The germline CDR1 and CDR2 sequences are ENHRY and SYGVKD. CDR3 DNA sequence: TGTGCCATCAGGGACAGAACTAGCACAGATACGCAGTATTTT. Protein product: CAIRDRTSTDTQYF.

This chain connects TRBV15 to TRBJ2-4; D gene uncertain. CDR3 length: 15 residues. Trimming removed 5 bases from V and 7 bases from J, with 18 bases in between. Looked up from germline, CDR1 is LNHNV and CDR2 is YYDKDF (reference sequence). The DNA for the CDR3 is TGTGCCACCAGCTGGGCCGGGCTCAGAGAGAACATTCAGTACTTC. Encoded protein: CATSWAGLRENIQYF.

Here the CDR3 reads CASGRLAGGTGELFF. The CDR3 DNA reads TGTGCCAGCGGCCGACTAGCGGGGGGGACCGGGGAGCTGTTTTTT. J is TRBJ2-2 and V is TRBV7-2, with 14 bases aligning to TRBD2. Germline V gene sequence: CDR1 SGHTA, CDR2 FQGNSA. The CDR3 has 15 amino acids. Unmatched junction bases numbered 4, after V lost 8 bases and J lost 5 bases.

V usage is TRBV18 and J usage is TRBJ2-4; D uncertain. The CDR3 has 14 amino acids. The V gene lost 2 bases and the J gene lost 1 base, with 6 bases spanning the gap. Looked up from germline, CDR1 is KGHSH and CDR2 is LQKENI. As DNA, the CDR3 is TGTGCCAGCTCACCAACCTCGGCCAAAAACATTCAGTACTTC. Its protein is CASSPTSAKNIQYF.

The V and J genes are TRBV15 and TRBJ2-2, with a weak D call TRBD1 (5 bases). CDR1 is LNHNV and CDR2 is YYDKDF in the germline V gene (reference sequence). The CDR3 spans 14 residues. Trimming shortened V by 4 bases and J by 4 bases, and 10 bases separated the two germline ends. The CDR3 nucleotides are TGTGCCACCAGCAAACCGGACATCACCGGGGAGCTGTTTTTT. Translating it yields CATSKPDITGELFF.

The chain joins TRBV24-1 to TRBJ2-1; 7 nucleotides line up with TRBD1. Germline lookup yields CDR1 KGHDR and CDR2 SFDVKD. With V trimmed by 2 bases and J by 8 bases, 8 bases remained unmatched. The CDR3 runs to 15 residues. Written as DNA, the CDR3 is TGTGCCACCAGTGATTCCGGGACCCAGGGGGATGAGCAGTTCTTC. It specifies CATSDSGTQGDEQFF.

CDR3 in amino acids: CASSPSGTAGYTF. Written as DNA, the CDR3 is TGTGCCAGCAGTCCCTCCGGGACAGCTGGCTACACCTTC. This chain connects TRBV6-6 to TRBJ1-2, with 7 bases identical to TRBD1. The V and J ends lost 5 bases and 7 bases, in that order; junction bases with no gene match: 7. Germline V gene sequence: CDR1 MNHNY, CDR2 SVGAGI (reference sequence). This CDR3 has 13 amino acids.

This clonotype was detected only a few times. This chain connects TRBV20-1 to TRBJ2-3; 7 bases fit TRBD2. J lost 2 bases, V lost 6 bases, and 8 bases had no gene match. Germline assignment: CDR1 DFQATT and CDR2 SNEGSKA (reference sequence). There are 14 residues in the CDR3. CDR3 nucleotide sequence: TGCAGTGCAAACCGCGGGGGAAACACAGATACGCAGTATTTT. As protein: CSANRGGNTDTQYF.